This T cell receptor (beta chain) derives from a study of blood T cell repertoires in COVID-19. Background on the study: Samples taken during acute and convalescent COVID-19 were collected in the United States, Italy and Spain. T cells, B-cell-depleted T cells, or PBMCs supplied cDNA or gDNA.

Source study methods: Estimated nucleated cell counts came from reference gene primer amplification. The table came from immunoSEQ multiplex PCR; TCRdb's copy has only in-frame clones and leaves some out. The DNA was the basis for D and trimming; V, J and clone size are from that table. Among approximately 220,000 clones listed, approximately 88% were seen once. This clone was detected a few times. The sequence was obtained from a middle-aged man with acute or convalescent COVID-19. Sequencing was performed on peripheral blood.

The CDR3 DNA reads TGTGCCAGTAGTATTCCCGGGCCAGGGGGATACTGGAGCTCTGGAAACACCATATATTTT. Protein product: CASSIPGPGGYWSSGNTIYF. The genes are TRBV19 and TRBJ1-3, with TRBD1 identical over 7 bases. Germline CDR1 is LNHDA and CDR2 is SQIVND (reference sequence). V lost 3 bases to trimming and J lost 0 bases; unmatched junction nucleotides: 17. The CDR3 has 20 residues.